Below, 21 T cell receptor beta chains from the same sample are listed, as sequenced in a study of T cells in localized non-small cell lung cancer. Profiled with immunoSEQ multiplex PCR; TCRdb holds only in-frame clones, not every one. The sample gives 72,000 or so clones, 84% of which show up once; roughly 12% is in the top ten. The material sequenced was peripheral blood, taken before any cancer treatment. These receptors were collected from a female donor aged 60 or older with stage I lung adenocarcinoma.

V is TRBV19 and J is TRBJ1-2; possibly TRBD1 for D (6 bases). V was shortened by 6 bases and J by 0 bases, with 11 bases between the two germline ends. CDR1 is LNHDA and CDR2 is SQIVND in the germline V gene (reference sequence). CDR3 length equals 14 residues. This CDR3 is CASRKQGANYGYTF. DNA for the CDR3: TGTGCCAGTAGAAAACAGGGAGCTAACTATGGCTACACCTTC.

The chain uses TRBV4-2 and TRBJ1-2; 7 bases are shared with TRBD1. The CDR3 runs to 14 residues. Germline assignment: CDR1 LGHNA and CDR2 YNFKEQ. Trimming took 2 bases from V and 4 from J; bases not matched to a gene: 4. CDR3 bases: TGTGCCAGCAGCCAAAACCGGGACAGCTATGGCTACACCTTC. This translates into CASSQNRDSYGYTF.

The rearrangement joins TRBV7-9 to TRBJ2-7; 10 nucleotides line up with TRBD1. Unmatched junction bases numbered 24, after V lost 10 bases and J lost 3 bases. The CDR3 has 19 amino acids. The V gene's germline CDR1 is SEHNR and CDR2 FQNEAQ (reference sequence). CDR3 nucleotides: TGTGCCATCGCGGGTGGGGACAGGGGCTCTGGGGGGATCGGCTACGAGCAGTACTTC. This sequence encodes CAIAGGDRGSGGIGYEQYF.

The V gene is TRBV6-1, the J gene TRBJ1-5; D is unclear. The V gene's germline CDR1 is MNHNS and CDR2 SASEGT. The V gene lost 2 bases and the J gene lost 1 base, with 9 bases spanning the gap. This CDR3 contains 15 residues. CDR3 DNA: TGTGCCAGCAGTGAAAGCCGTTCGAGCAATCAGCCCCAGCATTTT. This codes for CASSESRSSNQPQHF.

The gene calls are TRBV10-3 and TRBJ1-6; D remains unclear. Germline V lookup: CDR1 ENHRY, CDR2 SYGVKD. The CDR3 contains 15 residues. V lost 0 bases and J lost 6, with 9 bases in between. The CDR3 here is CAISESQVLNSPLHF. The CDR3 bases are TGTGCCATCAGTGAGTCGCAGGTCCTTAATTCACCCCTCCACTTT.

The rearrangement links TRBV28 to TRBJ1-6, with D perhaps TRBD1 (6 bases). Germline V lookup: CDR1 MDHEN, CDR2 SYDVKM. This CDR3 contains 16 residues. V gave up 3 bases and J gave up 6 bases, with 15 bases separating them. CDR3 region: CASSFAGQSFNSPLHF. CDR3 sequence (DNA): TGTGCCAGCAGTTTCGCAGGACAGAGTTTTAATTCACCCCTCCACTTT.

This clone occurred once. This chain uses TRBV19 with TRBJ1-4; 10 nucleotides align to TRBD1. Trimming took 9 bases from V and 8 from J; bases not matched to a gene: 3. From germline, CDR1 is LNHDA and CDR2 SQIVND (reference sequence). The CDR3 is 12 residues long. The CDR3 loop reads CASRDRGEKLFF. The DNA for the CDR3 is TGTGCCAGCCGGGACAGGGGAGAAAAACTGTTTTTT.

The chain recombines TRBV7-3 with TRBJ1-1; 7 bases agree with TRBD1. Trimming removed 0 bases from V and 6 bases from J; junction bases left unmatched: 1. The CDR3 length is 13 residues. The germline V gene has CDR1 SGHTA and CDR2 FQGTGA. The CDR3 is CASSLTDRSEAFF. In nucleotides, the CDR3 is TGTGCCAGCAGCTTAACGGACAGGTCTGAAGCTTTCTTT.

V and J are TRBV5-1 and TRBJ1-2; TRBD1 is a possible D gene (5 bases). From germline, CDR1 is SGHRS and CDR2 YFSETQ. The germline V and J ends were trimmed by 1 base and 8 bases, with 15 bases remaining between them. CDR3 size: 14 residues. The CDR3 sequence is CASSLQGSLEGYTF. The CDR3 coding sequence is TGCGCCAGCAGCTTGCAGGGATCTTTAGAGGGCTACACCTTC.

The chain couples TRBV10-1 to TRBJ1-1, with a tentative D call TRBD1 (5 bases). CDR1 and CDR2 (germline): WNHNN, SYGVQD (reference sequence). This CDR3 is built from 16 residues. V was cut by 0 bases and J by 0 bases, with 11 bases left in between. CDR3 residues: CASSESRGNMNTEAFF. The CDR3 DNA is TGCGCCAGCAGTGAGTCGAGGGGAAACATGAACACTGAAGCTTTCTTT.

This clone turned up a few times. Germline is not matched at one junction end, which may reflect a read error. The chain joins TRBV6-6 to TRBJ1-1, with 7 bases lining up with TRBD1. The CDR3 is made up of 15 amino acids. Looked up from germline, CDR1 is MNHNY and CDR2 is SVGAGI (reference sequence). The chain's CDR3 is CASSHSKTGYTEAFF. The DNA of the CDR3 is TGTGCCAGCAGTCACTCCAAGACAGGGTACACTGAAGCTTTCTTT.

The DNA of the CDR3 is TGTGCCAGCAGCTTAACTGGACCTTACGAGCAGTACTTC. It specifies CASSLTGPYEQYF. The chain is built from TRBV11-2 and TRBJ2-7, with D unclear. This CDR3 is 13 amino acids long. CDR1 and CDR2 (germline): SGHAT, FQNNGV. Trimming removed 2 bases at V and 4 bases at J, with 9 bases between.

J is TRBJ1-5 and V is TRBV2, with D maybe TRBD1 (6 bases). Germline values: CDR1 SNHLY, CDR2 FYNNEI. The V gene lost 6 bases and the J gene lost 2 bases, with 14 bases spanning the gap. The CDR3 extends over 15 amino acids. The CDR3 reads CASSPDRTRNQPQHF. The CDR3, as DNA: TGTGCCAGCAGCCCCGACAGGACACGCAATCAGCCCCAGCATTTT. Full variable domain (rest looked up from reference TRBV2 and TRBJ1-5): EPEVTQTPSHQVTQMGQEVILRCVPISNHLYFYWYRQILGQKVEFLVSFYNNEISEKSEIFDDQFSVERPDGSNFTLKIRSTKLEDSAMYFCASSPDRTRNQPQHFGDGTRLSIL.

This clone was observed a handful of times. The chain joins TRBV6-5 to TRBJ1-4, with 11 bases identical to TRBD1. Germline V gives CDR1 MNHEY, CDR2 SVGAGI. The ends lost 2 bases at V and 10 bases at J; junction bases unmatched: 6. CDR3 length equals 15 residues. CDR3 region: CASSYGTGGIGKLFF. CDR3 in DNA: TGTGCCAGCAGTTACGGGACAGGGGGTATTGGAAAACTGTTTTTT.

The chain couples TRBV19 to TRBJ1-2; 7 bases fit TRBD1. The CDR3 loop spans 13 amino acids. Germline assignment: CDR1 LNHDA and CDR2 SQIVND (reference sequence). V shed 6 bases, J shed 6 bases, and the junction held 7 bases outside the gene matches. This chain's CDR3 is CASRLQQGDGYTF. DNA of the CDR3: TGTGCCAGTAGGCTGCAGCAGGGGGATGGCTACACCTTC.

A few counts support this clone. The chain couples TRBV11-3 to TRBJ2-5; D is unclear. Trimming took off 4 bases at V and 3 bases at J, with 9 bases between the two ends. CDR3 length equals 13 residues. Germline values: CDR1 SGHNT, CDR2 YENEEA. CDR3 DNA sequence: TGTGCCAGCAGCTGGATGGAAAAAGAGACCCAGTACTTC. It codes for CASSWMEKETQYF.

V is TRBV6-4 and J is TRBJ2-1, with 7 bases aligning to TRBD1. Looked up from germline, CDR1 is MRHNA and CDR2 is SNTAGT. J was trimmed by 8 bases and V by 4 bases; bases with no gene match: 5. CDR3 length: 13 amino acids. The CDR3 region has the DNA TGTGCCAGCAGTGGACAGGGTGGTCATGAGCAGTTCTTC. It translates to CASSGQGGHEQFF.

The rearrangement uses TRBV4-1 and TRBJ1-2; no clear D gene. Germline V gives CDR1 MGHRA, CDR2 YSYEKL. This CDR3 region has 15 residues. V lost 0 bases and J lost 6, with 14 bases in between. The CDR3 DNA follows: TGCGCCAGCAGCCAAGATGGTCAGCCCTTCGATGGCTACACCTTC. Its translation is CASSQDGQPFDGYTF.

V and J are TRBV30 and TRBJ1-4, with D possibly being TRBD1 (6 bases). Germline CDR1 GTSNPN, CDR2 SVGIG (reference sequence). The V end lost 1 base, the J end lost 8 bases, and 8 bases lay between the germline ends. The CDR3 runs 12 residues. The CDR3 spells CAWSETGEKLFF. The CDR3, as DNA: TGTGCCTGGAGTGAAACAGGGGAAAAACTGTTTTTT.

CDR3 region: CASSTQGQDNEKLFF. The CDR3 region has the DNA TGTGCCAGCAGCACCCAGGGACAGGATAATGAAAAACTGTTTTTT. The chain links TRBV4-2 to TRBJ1-4; TRBD1 matches 8 bases. CDR3 size: 15 residues. V was pared by 5 bases and J by 4 bases, with 6 bases of the junction left unmatched. Germline V CDR1 and CDR2: LGHNA, YNFKEQ.

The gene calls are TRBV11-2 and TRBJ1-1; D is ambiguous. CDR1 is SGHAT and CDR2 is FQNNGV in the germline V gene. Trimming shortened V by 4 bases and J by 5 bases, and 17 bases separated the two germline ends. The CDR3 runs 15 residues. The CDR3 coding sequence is TGTGCCAGCAGCTCCATTCCGTTTACTGTGACTGAAGCTTTCTTT. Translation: CASSSIPFTVTEAFF.